This paragraph covers one T cell receptor (beta chain) sequence. Antigen unknown. Trimming stripped 2 bases from V and 2 bases from J, with 9 bases between. This CDR3 is 14 amino acids long. Germline V gives CDR1 MDHEN, CDR2 SYDVKM. This record comes from a study of human T cells and chemical hapten exposure. Study-wide background: Sensitization employed 2% DPC on about 2 cm by about 2 cm of upper inner arm skin. Weekly scalp doses of diphenylcyclopropenone were given to patients during the roughly 23-week study.

Notes on the study in general: Among expanded TCRs, significantly more large CDR3 similarity clusters formed than among controls.

One entry per CDR3 protein, called by TCRdb with MiXCR from the RACE reads. The sample has 190,000 or so distinct CDR3 sequences; 30% are singletons. Time point given: pre-sensitization, week 0. As to treatment: therapeutic diphenylcyclopropenone sensitization with weekly scalp DPC. In every case, blood was obtained before the patch test was applied. The TCR sequence derives from a woman aged 25 to 39 with alopecia areata. Some clones in this sample may be carry-over from other donors' samples. The V gene is TRBV28, the J gene TRBJ2-5; D unresolved. This material consisted of whole blood, taken in connection with sensitization to the hapten diphenylcyclopropenone (DPC). The CDR3 region is CASSLTGRQETQYF. For the CDR3, the DNA is TGTGCCAGCAGTTTAACGGGCAGACAAGAGACCCAGTACTTC. The whole variable domain, remainder taken from reference TRBV28 and TRBJ2-5, is DVKVTQSSRYLVKRTGEKVFLECVQDMDHENMFWYRQDPGLGLRLIYFSYDVKMKEKGDIPEGYSVSREKKERFSLILESASTNQTSMYLCASSLTGRQETQYFGPGTRLLVL.